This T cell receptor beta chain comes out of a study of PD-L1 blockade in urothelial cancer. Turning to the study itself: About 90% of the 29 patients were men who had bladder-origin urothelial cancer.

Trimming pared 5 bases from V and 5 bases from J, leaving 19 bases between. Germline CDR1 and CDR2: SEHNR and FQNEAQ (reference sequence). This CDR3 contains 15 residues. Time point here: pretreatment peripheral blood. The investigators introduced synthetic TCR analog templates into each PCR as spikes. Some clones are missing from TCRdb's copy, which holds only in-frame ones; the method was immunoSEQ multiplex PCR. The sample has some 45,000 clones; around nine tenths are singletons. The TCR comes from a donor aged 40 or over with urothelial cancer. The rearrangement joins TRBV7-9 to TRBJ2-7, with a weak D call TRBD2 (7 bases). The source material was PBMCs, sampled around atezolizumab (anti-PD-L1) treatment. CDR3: CASSRLGGAWDEQYF. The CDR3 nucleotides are TGTGCCAGCAGCCGTCTAGGGGGGGCGTGGGACGAGCAGTACTTC.